These 25 T cell receptor beta chains came from one sample sequenced in a study of blood T cell repertoires in COVID-19. Data came from immunoSEQ multiplex PCR; TCRdb stores just in-frame clones and leaves some out. Of approximately 300,000 clones listed, around 80% are singletons. Sequencing was performed on peripheral blood. These receptors all stem from a woman aged 50 to 65 with acute or convalescent COVID-19.

The chain uses TRBV18 and TRBJ1-1; 7 bases line up with TRBD1. The CDR3 totals 14 residues. V was clipped by 5 bases and J by 1 base; unmatched bases: 4. The germline CDR1 and CDR2 sequences are KGHSH and LQKENI. DNA for the CDR3: TGTGCCAGCTCATGGACAGGAGAGAACACTGAAGCTTTCTTT. Translating gives CASSWTGENTEAFF.

This clone appeared once. The CDR3: CATSDPTEDEQFF. CDR3 bases: TGTGCCACCAGTGACCCGACAGAGGATGAGCAGTTCTTC. The chain employs TRBV24-1 and TRBJ2-1; tentative D call: TRBD1 (5 bases). The CDR3 is 13 residues long. V was shortened by 4 bases and J by 8 bases, with 11 bases between the two germline ends. Germline V CDR1 and CDR2: KGHDR, SFDVKD.

In this sample, this clone turned up once. The chain combines TRBV10-3 with TRBJ1-2; tentatively, D is TRBD1 (6 bases). The V gene's germline CDR1 is ENHRY and CDR2 SYGVKD. CDR3 length equals 12 residues. Trimming removed 11 bases at V and 3 bases at J, with 13 bases between. The CDR3 here is CAVQGLDYGYTF. In nucleotides, the CDR3 is TGTGCCGTACAGGGACTAGACTATGGCTACACCTTC.

The CDR3: CASSVAGGPSTGELFF. In DNA form, the CDR3 reads TGTGCCAGCAGCGTAGCGGGAGGGCCGAGCACCGGGGAGCTGTTTTTT. The rearrangement joins TRBV9 to TRBJ2-2, with 8 nucleotides matching TRBD2. The V gene's germline CDR1 is SGDLS and CDR2 YYNGEE. V lost 0 bases, J lost 4 bases, and 5 bases stayed unmatched. The CDR3 contains 16 residues.

The J gene is TRBJ1-1, the V gene TRBV14; D is uncertain. V lost 4 bases to trimming and J lost 4 bases, with 4 bases between them. The CDR3 has 11 residues. Germline V gene data show CDR1 as SGHDN and CDR2 as FVKESK. The CDR3 sequence is CASSRATEAFF. The CDR3 bases are TGTGCCAGCAGCCGAGCCACTGAAGCTTTCTTT.

The rearrangement joins TRBV6-2 or TRBV6-3 to TRBJ1-1; D not resolved. CDR1 MNHEY and CDR2 SVGEGT come from the germline V gene. Deletions cut 0 bases from V and 3 bases from J, with 14 bases between. The CDR3 spans 16 residues. CDR3: CASSYSKSLQDTEAFF. DNA for the CDR3: TGTGCCAGCAGTTACTCGAAATCCCTCCAGGACACTGAAGCTTTCTTT.

This chain connects TRBV7-9 to TRBJ2-6; 10 nucleotides agree with TRBD1. The length of the CDR3 is 17 residues. J gave up 0 bases and V 4 bases, and 3 bases lay outside the gene matches. Germline V gene data show CDR1 as SEHNR and CDR2 as FQNEAQ (reference sequence). The CDR3, as DNA: TGTGCCAGCAGCTCGGGACAGGGGATCTCTGGGGCCAACGTCCTGACTTTC. This translates into CASSSGQGISGANVLTF. Using reference TRBV7-9 and TRBJ2-6 for the parts outside the CDR3, the full variable domain is DTGVSQNPRHKITKRGQNVTFRCDPISEHNRLYWYRQTLGQGPEFLTYFQNEAQLEKSRLLSDRFSAERPKGSFSTLEIQRTEQGDSAMYLCASSSGQGISGANVLTFGAGSRLTVL.

This chain joins TRBV4-3 and TRBJ2-1, with 9 positions matching TRBD1. The length of the CDR3 is 17 residues. V shed 1 base, J shed 2 bases, and the junction held 6 bases outside the gene matches. Germline CDR1 is LGHNA and CDR2 is YSLEER. The DNA of the CDR3 is TGCGCCAGCAGCCAAGGATCGGGACAGGGACCCTACAATGAGCAGTTCTTC. As protein: CASSQGSGQGPYNEQFF.

The chain recombines TRBV2 with TRBJ2-1, with TRBD2 identical over 7 bases. This CDR3 spans 14 amino acids. Germline trimming cut 5 bases from V and 5 bases from J; bases unmatched to any gene: 6. The germline gives CDR1 SNHLY, CDR2 FYNNEI. The CDR3 bases are TGTGCCAGCAGTTTAGAGCGGGATAACAATGAGCAGTTCTTC. Translated: CASSLERDNNEQFF.

This rearrangement joins TRBV6-5 to TRBJ1-5, with D possibly being TRBD1 (5 bases). Between the trimmed V and J ends, which lost 0 bases and 8 bases, there was a span of 8 bases. This CDR3 comprises 13 residues. Germline assignment: CDR1 MNHEY and CDR2 SVGAGI. The CDR3 loop is CASSYSGGEPQHF. The CDR3 nucleotides read TGTGCCAGCAGTTACTCTGGGGGGGAGCCCCAGCATTTT.

The table lists this clone with a count of one. The chain couples TRBV12-5 to TRBJ1-1; 10 nucleotides match TRBD1. This CDR3 is built from 15 residues. Germline V gene sequence: CDR1 LGHNT, CDR2 FRNRAP. V lost 2 bases to trimming and J lost 1 base; unmatched junction nucleotides: 1. The CDR3 loop reads CASGLRDRGNTEAFF. The DNA for the CDR3 is TGTGCTAGTGGTTTGAGGGACAGGGGGAACACTGAAGCTTTCTTT.

This chain joins TRBV29-1 and TRBJ2-2, with D possibly being TRBD1 (6 bases). The V and J ends lost 1 base and 7 bases respectively, with 13 bases between them. Germline CDR1 SQVTM, CDR2 ANQGSEA. CDR3 length equals 14 residues. The CDR3 region is CSVEAGVLVGELFF. The CDR3, as DNA: TGCAGCGTTGAAGCAGGGGTCCTGGTCGGGGAGCTGTTTTTT.

The table lists this clone with a count of one. J is TRBJ1-5 and V is TRBV30; 9 nucleotides line up with TRBD1. Trimming cost V 5 bases and J 9 bases; bases outside gene matches: 8. Germline CDR1 reads GTSNPN; CDR2 reads SVGIG (reference sequence). The length of the CDR3 is 13 residues. The CDR3 DNA reads as TGTGCCTGGGGGACAGGGTTAGAGGGGCCCCAGCATTTT. Its protein is CAWGTGLEGPQHF.

The chain has TRBV12-3 or TRBV12-4 and TRBJ1-3; a weak D match, TRBD1 (5 bases). The CDR3 contains 13 residues. V was clipped by 1 base and J by 5 bases, with 6 bases between them. Here the CDR3 DNA reads TGTGCCAGCAGTTTAGACAGGAGAAACACCATATATTTT. Encoded protein: CASSLDRRNTIYF.

This clone has a count of ten or more. This sequence joins TRBV7-8 and TRBJ2-7, with 9 bases matching TRBD1. V shed 4 bases and J 0 bases; nucleotides not matched to a gene: 4. The CDR3 is 15 amino acids. The germline V gene encodes CDR1 SGHVS and CDR2 FQNEAQ. CDR3 in amino acids: CASSSSDRGSYEQYF. CDR3 coding DNA: TGTGCCAGCAGCTCTTCGGACAGGGGCTCCTACGAGCAGTACTTC.

The rearrangement links TRBV12-3 or TRBV12-4 to TRBJ1-2, with 7 bases identical to TRBD1. The V segment lost 6 bases and the J segment 5 bases; nucleotides outside the gene matches: 6. The CDR3 spans 13 residues. CDR3 loop: CASRTGTAYGYTF. The CDR3 nucleotides read TGTGCCAGCAGAACCGGGACAGCGTATGGCTACACCTTC.

The chain employs TRBV2 and TRBJ2-3; D might be TRBD1 (5 bases). CDR1 and CDR2 (germline): SNHLY, FYNNEI. CDR3 length equals 14 residues. V was clipped by 3 bases and J by 2 bases, with 9 bases between them. CDR3 amino acids: CASSEQGPTDTQYF. Here the CDR3 DNA reads TGTGCCAGCAGTGAGCAGGGCCCCACAGATACGCAGTATTTT. The complete variable domain, with remaining parts taken from reference TRBV2 and TRBJ2-3, reads EPEVTQTPSHQVTQMGQEVILRCVPISNHLYFYWYRQILGQKVEFLVSFYNNEISEKSEIFDDQFSVERPDGSNFTLKIRSTKLEDSAMYFCASSEQGPTDTQYFGPGTRLTVL.

The chain uses TRBV4-1 and TRBJ2-7; 8 bases fit TRBD2. Per germline, CDR1 MGHRA and CDR2 YSYEKL. V shed 1 base, J shed 0 bases, and the junction held 5 bases outside the gene matches. CDR3 size: 16 residues. The CDR3: CASSQVGGRTSYEQYF. The CDR3 DNA follows: TGCGCCAGCAGCCAAGTCGGCGGGAGGACCTCCTACGAGCAGTACTTC.

A few counts support this clone. The chain carries TRBV6-5 and TRBJ1-1, with D possibly TRBD1 on 6 matching bases. Trimming shortened V by 6 bases and J by 9 bases, and 17 bases separated the two germline ends. There are 13 residues in the CDR3. Germline V gene sequence: CDR1 MNHEY, CDR2 SVGAGI. Here the CDR3 DNA reads TGTGCCAGCAGCTCGGAAGGGGGACGGCAAGCTTTCTTT. The encoded protein is CASSSEGGRQAFF.

The chain recombines TRBV7-2 with TRBJ2-7; 8 bases map to TRBD1. The V segment lost 5 bases and the J segment 3 bases; nucleotides outside the gene matches: 3. Germline values: CDR1 SGHTA, CDR2 FQGNSA. The CDR3 totals 13 residues. In nucleotides, the CDR3 is TGTGCCAGCAGCCGGGACAGGAACTACGAGCAGTACTTC. Its protein is CASSRDRNYEQYF.

The V gene is TRBV9, the J gene TRBJ1-6, with 7 bases identical to TRBD1. This CDR3 is 15 amino acids long. The germline V gene has CDR1 SGDLS and CDR2 YYNGEE. Trimming cost V 3 bases and J 10 bases; bases outside gene matches: 10. The CDR3 loop is CASSAWEGGRSPLHF. The DNA of the CDR3 is TGTGCCAGCAGCGCCTGGGAAGGGGGCCGATCACCCCTCCACTTT. The full variable domain, with the rest looked up from reference TRBV9 and TRBJ1-6, is DSGVTQTPKHLITATGQRVTLRCSPRSGDLSVYWYQQSLDQGLQFLIQYYNGEERAKGNILERFSAQQFPDLHSELNLSSLELGDSALYFCASSAWEGGRSPLHFGNGTRLTVT.

The table lists this clone with a few counts. V gene TRBV18 combines with J gene TRBJ1-1; D ambiguous. V lost 3 bases to trimming and J lost 0 bases, with 5 bases between them. This CDR3 is built from 13 residues. From germline, CDR1 is KGHSH and CDR2 LQKENI. CDR3 amino acids: CASSPRVNTEAFF. DNA for the CDR3: TGTGCCAGCTCACCCCGGGTGAACACTGAAGCTTTCTTT. Full variable domain (remainder filled in from reference TRBV18 and TRBJ1-1): NAGVMQNPRHLVRRRGQEARLRCSPMKGHSHVYWYRQLPEEGLKFMVYLQKENIIDESGMPKERFSAEFPKEGPSILRIQQVVRGDSAAYFCASSPRVNTEAFFGQGTRLTVV.

J is TRBJ2-3 and V is TRBV5-1; 10 positions agree with TRBD2. The CDR3 is 16 amino acids. The germline gives CDR1 SGHRS, CDR2 YFSETQ. V lost 3 bases to trimming and J lost 0 bases; unmatched junction nucleotides: 4. The CDR3 nucleotides are TGCGCCAGCAGCTCCGGACTAGCGGTTAGCACAGATACGCAGTATTTT. Protein sequence: CASSSGLAVSTDTQYF.

The chain joins TRBV7-2 to TRBJ1-6; no definite D call. The CDR3 runs to 15 residues. From germline, CDR1 is SGHTA and CDR2 FQGNSA. V gave up 5 bases and J gave up 6 bases, with 14 bases separating them. The CDR3 DNA reads as TGTGCCAGCAGCGCGGGCGCAAGCGCTAATTCACCCCTCCACTTT. This gives the protein CASSAGASANSPLHF.

This chain connects TRBV2 to TRBJ1-6, with D possibly being TRBD1 (5 bases). Germline assignment: CDR1 SNHLY and CDR2 FYNNEI. Trimming stripped 5 bases from V and 7 bases from J, with 12 bases between. This CDR3 spans 14 amino acids. As DNA, the CDR3 is TGTGCCAGCAGTAGCCGGGGGGTAAATTCACCCCTCCACTTT. Translated: CASSSRGVNSPLHF.